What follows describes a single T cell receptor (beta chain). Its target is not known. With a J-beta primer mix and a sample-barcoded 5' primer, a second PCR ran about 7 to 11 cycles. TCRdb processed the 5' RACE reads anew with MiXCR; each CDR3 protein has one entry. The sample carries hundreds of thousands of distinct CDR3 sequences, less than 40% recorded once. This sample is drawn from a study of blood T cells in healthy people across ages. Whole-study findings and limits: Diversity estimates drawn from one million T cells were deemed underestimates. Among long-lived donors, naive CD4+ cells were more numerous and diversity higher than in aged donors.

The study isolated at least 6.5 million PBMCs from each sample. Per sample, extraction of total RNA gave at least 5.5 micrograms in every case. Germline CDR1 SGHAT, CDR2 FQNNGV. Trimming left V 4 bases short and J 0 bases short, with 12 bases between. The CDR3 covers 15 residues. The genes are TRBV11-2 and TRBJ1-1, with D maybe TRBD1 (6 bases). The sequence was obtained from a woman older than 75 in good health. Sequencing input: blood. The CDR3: CASSSSGVMNTEAFF. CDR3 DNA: TGTGCCAGCAGCTCATCAGGGGTAATGAACACTGAAGCTTTCTTT.